This T cell receptor beta chain was identified in a study of radiation and T cells in renal cell carcinoma. Study-level points and caveats: From baseline, blood top tumor clonotypes peaked at 2 weeks post-radiation.

Germline V gene lookup returns CDR1 SNHLY and CDR2 FYNNEI. This CDR3 region has 15 residues. The germline V and J ends were trimmed by 8 bases and 1 base, with 14 bases remaining between them. The method was immunoSEQ multiplex PCR; TCRdb's version includes in-frame clones alone and lacks a portion of them. In the table there are over 120,000 clones, around 88% of which are singletons. In the case of this clone: The antigen remains unidentified.

Time point indicated: blood 4 weeks post-SBRT, at nephrectomy. The treatment is: 15 Gy SBRT to primary tumor, nephrectomy 4 weeks later. The receptor's source is a woman aged 45-65 years with renal cell carcinoma. The specimen comprised blood, sampled from a patient whose treatment included radiotherapy and nephrectomy. The rearrangement uses TRBV2 and TRBJ2-2; D may correspond to TRBD1 or TRBD2 (5 bases each). CDR3 residues: CASPGKGRNTGELFF. The CDR3 nucleotides read TGTGCCAGCCCTGGTAAGGGGAGGAACACCGGGGAGCTGTTTTTT.